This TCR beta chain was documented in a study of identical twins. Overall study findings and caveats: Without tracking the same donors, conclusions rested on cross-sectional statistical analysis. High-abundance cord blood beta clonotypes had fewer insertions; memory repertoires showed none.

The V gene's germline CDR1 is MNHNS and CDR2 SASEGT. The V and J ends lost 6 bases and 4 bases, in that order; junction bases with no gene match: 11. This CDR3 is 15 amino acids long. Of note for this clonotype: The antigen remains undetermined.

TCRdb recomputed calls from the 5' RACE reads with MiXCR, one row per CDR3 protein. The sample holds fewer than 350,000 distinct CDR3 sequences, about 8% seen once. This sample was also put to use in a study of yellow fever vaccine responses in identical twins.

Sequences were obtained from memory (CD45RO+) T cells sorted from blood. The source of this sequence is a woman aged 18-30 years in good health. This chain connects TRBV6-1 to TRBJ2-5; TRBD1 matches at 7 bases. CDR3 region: CASSRDRVGAETQYF. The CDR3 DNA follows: TGTGCCAGCAGCCGAGACAGGGTGGGGGCAGAGACCCAGTACTTC.